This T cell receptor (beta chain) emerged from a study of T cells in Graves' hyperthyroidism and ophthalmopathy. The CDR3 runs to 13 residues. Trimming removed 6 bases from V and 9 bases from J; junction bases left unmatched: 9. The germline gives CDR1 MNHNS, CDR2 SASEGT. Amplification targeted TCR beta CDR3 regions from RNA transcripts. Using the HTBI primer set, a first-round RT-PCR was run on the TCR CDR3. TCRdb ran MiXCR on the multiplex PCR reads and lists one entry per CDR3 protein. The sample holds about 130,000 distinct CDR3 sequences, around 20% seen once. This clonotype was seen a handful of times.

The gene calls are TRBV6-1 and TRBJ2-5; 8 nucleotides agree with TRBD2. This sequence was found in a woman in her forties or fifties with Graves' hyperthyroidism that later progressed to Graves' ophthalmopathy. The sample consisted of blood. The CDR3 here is CASSREGSWAQYF. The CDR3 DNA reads TGTGCCAGCAGCCGGGAGGGCAGCTGGGCCCAGTACTTC.